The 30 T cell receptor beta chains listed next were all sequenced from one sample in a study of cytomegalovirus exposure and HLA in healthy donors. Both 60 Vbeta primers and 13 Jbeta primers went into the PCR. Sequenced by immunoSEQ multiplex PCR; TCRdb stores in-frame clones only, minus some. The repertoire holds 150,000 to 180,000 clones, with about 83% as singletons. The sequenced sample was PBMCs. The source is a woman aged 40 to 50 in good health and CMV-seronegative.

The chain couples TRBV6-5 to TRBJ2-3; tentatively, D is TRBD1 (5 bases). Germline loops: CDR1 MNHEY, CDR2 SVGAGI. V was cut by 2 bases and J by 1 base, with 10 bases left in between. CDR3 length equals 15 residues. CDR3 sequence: CASSYAQGRTDTQYF. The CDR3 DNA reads TGTGCCAGCAGTTACGCCCAGGGCCGCACAGATACGCAGTATTTT.

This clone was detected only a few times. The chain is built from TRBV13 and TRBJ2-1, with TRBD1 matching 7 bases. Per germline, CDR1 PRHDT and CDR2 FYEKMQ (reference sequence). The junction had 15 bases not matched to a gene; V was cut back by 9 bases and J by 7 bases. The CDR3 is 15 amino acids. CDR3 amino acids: CASILGKGALNEQFF. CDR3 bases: TGTGCCAGTATCCTCGGGAAGGGGGCACTGAATGAGCAGTTCTTC. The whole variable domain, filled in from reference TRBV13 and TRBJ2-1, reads AAGVIQSPRHLIKEKRETATLKCYPIPRHDTVYWYQQGPGQDPQFLISFYEKMQSDKGSIPDRFSAQQFSDYHSELNMSSLELGDSALYFCASILGKGALNEQFFGPGTRLTVL.

CDR3 in amino acids: CASRPTISYEQYF. The CDR3 DNA sequence: TGTGCCAGCAGGCCTACTATCTCCTACGAGCAGTACTTC. The chain is built from TRBV28 and TRBJ2-7; D gene uncertain. V shed 6 bases and J shed 0 bases, with 9 bases lying between them. The CDR3 is 13 amino acids. CDR1 is MDHEN and CDR2 is SYDVKM in the germline V gene.

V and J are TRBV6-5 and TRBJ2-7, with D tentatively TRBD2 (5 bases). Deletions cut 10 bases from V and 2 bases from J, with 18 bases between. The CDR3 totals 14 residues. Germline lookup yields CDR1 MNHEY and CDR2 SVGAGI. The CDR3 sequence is CATKSPGTTYEQYF. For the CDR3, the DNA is TGTGCCACCAAATCCCCGGGAACAACCTACGAGCAGTACTTC.

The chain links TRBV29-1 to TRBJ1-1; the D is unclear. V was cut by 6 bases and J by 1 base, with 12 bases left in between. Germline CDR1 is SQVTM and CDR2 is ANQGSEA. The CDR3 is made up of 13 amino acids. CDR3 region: CSVSKTGNTEAFF. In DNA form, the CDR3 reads TGCAGCGTCTCCAAGACGGGGAACACTGAAGCTTTCTTT.

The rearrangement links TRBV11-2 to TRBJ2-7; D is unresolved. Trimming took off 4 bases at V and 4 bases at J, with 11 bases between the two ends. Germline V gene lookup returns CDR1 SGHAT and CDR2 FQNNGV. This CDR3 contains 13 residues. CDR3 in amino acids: CASSSSTLYEQYF. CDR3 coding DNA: TGTGCCAGCAGCTCCTCGACTCTGTACGAGCAGTACTTC. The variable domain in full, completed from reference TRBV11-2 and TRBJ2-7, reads EAGVAQSPRYKIIEKRQSVAFWCNPISGHATLYWYQQILGQGPKLLIQFQNNGVVDDSQLPKDRFSAERLKGVDSTLKIQPAKLEDSAVYLCASSSSTLYEQYFGPGTRLTVT.

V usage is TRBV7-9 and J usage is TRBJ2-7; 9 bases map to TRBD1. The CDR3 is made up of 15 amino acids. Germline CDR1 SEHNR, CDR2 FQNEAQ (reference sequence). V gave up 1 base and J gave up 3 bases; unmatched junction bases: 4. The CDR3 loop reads CASSLVGTGFYEQYF. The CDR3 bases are TGTGCCAGCAGCTTAGTGGGGACAGGGTTCTACGAGCAGTACTTC.

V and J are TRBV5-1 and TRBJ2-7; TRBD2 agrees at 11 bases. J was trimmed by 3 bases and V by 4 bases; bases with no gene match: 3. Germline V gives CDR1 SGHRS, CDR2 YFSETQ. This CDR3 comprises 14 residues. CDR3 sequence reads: CASSGTSGVYEQYF. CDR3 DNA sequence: TGCGCCAGCAGCGGGACTAGCGGAGTCTACGAGCAGTACTTC.

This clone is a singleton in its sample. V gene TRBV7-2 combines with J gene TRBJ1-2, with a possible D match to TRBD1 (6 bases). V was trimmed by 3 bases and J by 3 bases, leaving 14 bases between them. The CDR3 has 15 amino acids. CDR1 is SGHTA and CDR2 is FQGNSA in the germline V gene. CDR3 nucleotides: TGTGCCAGCAGCTTTGGACAGAGCAGAGACTATGGCTACACCTTC. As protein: CASSFGQSRDYGYTF.

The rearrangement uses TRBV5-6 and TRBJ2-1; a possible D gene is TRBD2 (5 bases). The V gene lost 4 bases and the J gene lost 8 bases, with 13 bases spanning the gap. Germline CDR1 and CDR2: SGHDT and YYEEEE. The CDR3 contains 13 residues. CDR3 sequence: CASSSSASDEQFF. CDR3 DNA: TGTGCCAGCAGCAGTAGCGCATCTGATGAGCAGTTCTTC. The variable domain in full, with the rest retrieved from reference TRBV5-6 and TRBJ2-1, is DAGVTQSPTHLIKTRGQQVTLRCSPKSGHDTVSWYQQALGQGPQFIFQYYEEEERQRGNFPDRFSGHQFPNYSSELNVNALLLGDSALYLCASSSSASDEQFFGPGTRLTVL.

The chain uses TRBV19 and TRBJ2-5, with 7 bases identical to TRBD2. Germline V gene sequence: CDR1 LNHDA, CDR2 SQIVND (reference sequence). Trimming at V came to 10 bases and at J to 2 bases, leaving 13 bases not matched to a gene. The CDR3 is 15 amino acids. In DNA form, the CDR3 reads TGTGCCACTGCCCGATTAGCGGGCCTACAAGAGACCCAGTACTTC. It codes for CATARLAGLQETQYF.

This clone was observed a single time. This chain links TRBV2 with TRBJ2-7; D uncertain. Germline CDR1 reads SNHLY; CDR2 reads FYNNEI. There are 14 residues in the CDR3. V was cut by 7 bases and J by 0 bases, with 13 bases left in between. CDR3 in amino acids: CASILQSNSYEQYF. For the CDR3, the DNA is TGTGCCAGCATTCTCCAGTCCAACTCCTACGAGCAGTACTTC. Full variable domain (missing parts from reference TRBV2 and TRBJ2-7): EPEVTQTPSHQVTQMGQEVILRCVPISNHLYFYWYRQILGQKVEFLVSFYNNEISEKSEIFDDQFSVERPDGSNFTLKIRSTKLEDSAMYFCASILQSNSYEQYFGPGTRLTVT.

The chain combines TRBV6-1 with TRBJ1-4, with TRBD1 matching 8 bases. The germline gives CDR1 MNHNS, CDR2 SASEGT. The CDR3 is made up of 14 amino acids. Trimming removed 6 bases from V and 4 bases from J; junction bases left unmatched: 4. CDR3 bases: TGTGCCAGCAGCCCTGGACAGGGTAATGAAAAACTGTTTTTT. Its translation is CASSPGQGNEKLFF.

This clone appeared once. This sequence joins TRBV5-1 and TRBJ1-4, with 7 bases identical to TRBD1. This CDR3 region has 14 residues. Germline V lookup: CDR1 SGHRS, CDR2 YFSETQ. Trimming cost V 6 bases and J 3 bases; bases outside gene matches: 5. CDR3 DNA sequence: TGCGCCAGCACCCTAACAGGGGCTAATGAAAAACTGTTTTTT. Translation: CASTLTGANEKLFF.

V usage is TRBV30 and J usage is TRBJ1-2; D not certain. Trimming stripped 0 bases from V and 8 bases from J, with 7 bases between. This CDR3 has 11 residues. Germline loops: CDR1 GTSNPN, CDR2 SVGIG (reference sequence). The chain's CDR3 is CAWSVPGGYTF. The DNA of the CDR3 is TGTGCCTGGAGTGTGCCAGGAGGCTACACCTTC.

In DNA form, the CDR3 reads TGTGCCAGCAGTTATGGGTTGGCGGGGGGGCCCGGGGAGCTGTTTTTT. Its translation is CASSYGLAGGPGELFF. This chain connects TRBV6-6 to TRBJ2-2; TRBD2 aligns across 9 bases. V gave up 3 bases and J gave up 6 bases; unmatched junction bases: 8. Germline assignment: CDR1 MNHNY and CDR2 SVGAGI (reference sequence). This CDR3 has 16 residues.

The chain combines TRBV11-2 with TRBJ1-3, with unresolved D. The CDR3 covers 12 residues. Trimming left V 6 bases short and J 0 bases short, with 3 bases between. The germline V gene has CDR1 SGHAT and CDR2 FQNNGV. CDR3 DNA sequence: TGTGCCAGCAGTCTCTCTGGAAACACCATATATTTT. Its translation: CASSLSGNTIYF. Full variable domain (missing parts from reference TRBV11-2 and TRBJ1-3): EAGVAQSPRYKIIEKRQSVAFWCNPISGHATLYWYQQILGQGPKLLIQFQNNGVVDDSQLPKDRFSAERLKGVDSTLKIQPAKLEDSAVYLCASSLSGNTIYFGEGSWLTVV.

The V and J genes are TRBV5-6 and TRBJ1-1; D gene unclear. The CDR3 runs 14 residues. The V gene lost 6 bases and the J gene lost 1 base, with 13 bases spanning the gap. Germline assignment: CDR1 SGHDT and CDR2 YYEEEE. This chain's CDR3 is CASIQERRNTEAFF. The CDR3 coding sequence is TGTGCCAGCATCCAGGAACGGCGGAACACTGAAGCTTTCTTT.

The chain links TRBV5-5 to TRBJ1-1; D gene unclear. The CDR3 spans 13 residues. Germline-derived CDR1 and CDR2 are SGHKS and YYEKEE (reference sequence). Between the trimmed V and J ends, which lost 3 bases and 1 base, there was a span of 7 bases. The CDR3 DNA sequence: TGTGCCAGCAGCTGGAGGTCGAACACTGAAGCTTTCTTT. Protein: CASSWRSNTEAFF.

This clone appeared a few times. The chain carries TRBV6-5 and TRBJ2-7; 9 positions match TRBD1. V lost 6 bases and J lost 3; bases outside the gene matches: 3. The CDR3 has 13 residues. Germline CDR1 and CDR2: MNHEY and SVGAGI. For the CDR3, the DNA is TGTGCCAGCAGCCGGGACAGGGACTACGAGCAGTACTTC. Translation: CASSRDRDYEQYF.

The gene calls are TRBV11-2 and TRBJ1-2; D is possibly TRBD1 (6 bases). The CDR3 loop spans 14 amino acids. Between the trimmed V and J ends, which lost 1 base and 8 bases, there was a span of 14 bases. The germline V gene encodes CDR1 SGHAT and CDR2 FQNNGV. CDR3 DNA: TGTGCCAGCAGCTTAGTTGGGGGGGCGTTCGGCTACACCTTC. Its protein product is CASSLVGGAFGYTF.

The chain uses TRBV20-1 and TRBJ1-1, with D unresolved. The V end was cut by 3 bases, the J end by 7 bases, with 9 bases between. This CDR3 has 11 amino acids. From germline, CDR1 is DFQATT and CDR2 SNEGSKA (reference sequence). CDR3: CSARVTHEAFF. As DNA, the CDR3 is TGCAGTGCTAGGGTAACTCATGAAGCTTTCTTT.

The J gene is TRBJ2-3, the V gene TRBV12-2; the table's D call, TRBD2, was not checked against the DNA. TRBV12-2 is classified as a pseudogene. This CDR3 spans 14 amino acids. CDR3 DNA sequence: TGTGCAAGTCGCCTTAGCGGGGTGGAAGATACGCAGTATTTT. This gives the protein CASRLSGVEDTQYF.

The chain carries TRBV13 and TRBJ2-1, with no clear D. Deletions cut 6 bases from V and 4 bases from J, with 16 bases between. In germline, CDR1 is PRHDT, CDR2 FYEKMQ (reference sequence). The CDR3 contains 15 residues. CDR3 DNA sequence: TGTGCCAGCAGTTCTACTTCTTACGGTTACAATGAGCAGTTCTTC. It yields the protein CASSSTSYGYNEQFF.

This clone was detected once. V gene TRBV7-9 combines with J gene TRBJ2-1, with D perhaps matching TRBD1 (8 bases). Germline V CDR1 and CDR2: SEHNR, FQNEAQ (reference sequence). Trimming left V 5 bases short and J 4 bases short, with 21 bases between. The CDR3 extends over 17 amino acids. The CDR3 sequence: CASSVGRGTGPYNEQFF. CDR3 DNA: TGTGCCAGCAGCGTAGGGAGGGGGACAGGACCGTACAATGAGCAGTTCTTC.

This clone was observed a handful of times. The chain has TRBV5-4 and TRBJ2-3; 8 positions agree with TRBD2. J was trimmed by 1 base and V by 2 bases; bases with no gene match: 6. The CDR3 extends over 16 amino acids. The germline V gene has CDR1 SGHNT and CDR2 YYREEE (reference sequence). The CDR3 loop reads CASSFKAGVGTDTQYF. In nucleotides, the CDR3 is TGTGCCAGCAGCTTCAAAGCGGGGGTCGGCACAGATACGCAGTATTTT.

CDR3 protein: CASSPQGRENEKLFF. Here the CDR3 DNA reads TGTGCCAGCTCACCGCAGGGGAGGGAAAATGAAAAACTGTTTTTT. The chain has TRBV18 and TRBJ1-4; D is possibly TRBD1 (6 bases). V lost 3 bases and J lost 5, with 13 bases in between. Germline V CDR1 and CDR2: KGHSH, LQKENI. The CDR3 loop spans 15 amino acids.

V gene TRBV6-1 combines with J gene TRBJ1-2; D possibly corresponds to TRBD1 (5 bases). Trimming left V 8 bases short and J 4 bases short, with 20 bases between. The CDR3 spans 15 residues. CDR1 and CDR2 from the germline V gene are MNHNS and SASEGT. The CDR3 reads CASDDSLLGGYGYTF. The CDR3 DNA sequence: TGTGCCAGCGACGACAGTCTTCTCGGTGGCTATGGCTACACCTTC.

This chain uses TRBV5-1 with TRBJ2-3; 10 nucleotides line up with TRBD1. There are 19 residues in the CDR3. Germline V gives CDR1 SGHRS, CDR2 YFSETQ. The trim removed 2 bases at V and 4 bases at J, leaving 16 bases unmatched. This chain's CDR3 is CASSLGTGTGVFQSDTQYF. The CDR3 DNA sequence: TGCGCCAGCAGCTTAGGAACCGGGACAGGGGTTTTTCAATCAGATACGCAGTATTTT.

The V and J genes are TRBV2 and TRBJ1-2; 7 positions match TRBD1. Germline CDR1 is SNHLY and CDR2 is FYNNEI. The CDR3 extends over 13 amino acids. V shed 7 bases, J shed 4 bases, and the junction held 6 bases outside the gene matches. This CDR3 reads CASISGTAYGYTF. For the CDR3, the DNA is TGTGCCAGCATCTCCGGGACAGCCTATGGCTACACCTTC.